This T cell receptor beta chain came from a study of cytomegalovirus exposure and HLA in healthy donors. Findings of the study overall: Accounts indicate the classifier identified cytomegalovirus status with strong specificity and sensitivity. Accurate HLA-A and HLA-B prediction from TCR beta sequences was reported for most subjects.

Losses at the gene ends were 4 bases for V and 0 bases for J; bases not matched to a gene: 2. Germline CDR1 is ENHRY and CDR2 is SYGVKD. The CDR3 runs to 15 residues. This clone was detected a few times. Its antigen is not identified. A multiplex PCR was run with 60 Vbeta primers and 13 Jbeta primers. The table came from immunoSEQ multiplex PCR; TCRdb's copy has only in-frame clones and leaves some out. Among roughly 120,000 clones listed, 81% were seen once. This sequence was found in a woman aged 30 to 39 in good health and CMV-seronegative. Sequenced: PBMCs. This chain joins TRBV10-3 and TRBJ2-5; 10 bases match TRBD2. CDR3 region: CAISALAGDQETQYF. CDR3 DNA: TGTGCCATCAGTGCTCTAGCGGGGGACCAAGAGACCCAGTACTTC.